This is a list of T cell receptor beta chains from one sample in a study of T cell repertoires in cytomegalovirus infection. TCRdb reprocessed the reads via MiXCR and lists one record per CDR3 protein. The sample lists under 500,000 distinct CDR3 sequences, under 45% seen once, with just under 45% in the top ten. Their antigens remain unidentified. The specimen was cultured PBMCs, collected from culture after CMV antigen stimulation. These receptors were taken from a human donor in good health (CMV status not recorded). Some clones in this sample may be carry-over from other donors' samples. CDR3s include the opening cysteine and the closing phenylalanine or tryptophan. Each record gives: CDR3 DNA, CDR3 protein, clone size, V gene, J gene, D gene. A D gene is named only where the DNA matches it firmly. Only part of the rows carry a size: once, few, many, or a class if the clone is expanded.

CDR3 DNA: TGTGCCAGCAGTTTTTCGGGATATTCGGATACGCAGTATTTT; CDR3 protein: CASSFSGYSDTQYF; clone size: once; V gene: TRBV7-2; J gene: TRBJ2-3; D gene: .
CDR3 DNA: TGTGCCAGCAGCGAACGGCCGGCGGGATACGAGCAGTACTTC; CDR3 protein: CASSERPAGYEQYF; clone size: few; V gene: TRBV7-6; J gene: TRBJ2-7; D gene: .
CDR3 DNA: TGCGCCAGCAGCCGGACTGGACAGAAGAATGAAAAACTGTTTTTT; CDR3 protein: CASSRTGQKNEKLFF; clone size: few; V gene: TRBV4-3; J gene: TRBJ1-4; D gene: .
CDR3 DNA: TGTGCCAGCAGCTTGGTTGCAGGGTCGGGTACTGAAGCTTTCTTT; CDR3 protein: CASSLVAGSGTEAFF; clone size: few; V gene: TRBV5-6; J gene: TRBJ1-1; D gene: .
CDR3 DNA: TGTGCCAGCAGCTTAACATTGGCTAGCGGAAGCACAGATACGCAGTATTTT; CDR3 protein: CASSLTLASGSTDTQYF; clone size: few; V gene: TRBV7-2; J gene: TRBJ2-3; D gene: TRBD2
CDR3 DNA: TGTGCCAGCAGCTTAGGGAGCGGACCCTCCTACAATGAGCAGTTCTTC; CDR3 protein: CASSLGSGPSYNEQFF; clone size: .; V gene: TRBV13; J gene: TRBJ2-1; D gene: .
CDR3 DNA: TGTGCCACCAGCAGAGACCTACAGGTGACAGAGACCCAGTACTTC; CDR3 protein: CATSRDLQVTETQYF; clone size: once; V gene: TRBV15; J gene: TRBJ2-5; D gene: .
CDR3 DNA: TGTGCCAGCAGCTTAGCTCTAGTCGGCGATACGCAGTATTTT; CDR3 protein: CASSLALVGDTQYF; clone size: few; V gene: TRBV7-2; J gene: TRBJ2-3; D gene: .
CDR3 DNA: TGTGCCAGCAGTTCACGGTTGAAGGGGAACACCGGGGAGCTGTTTTTT; CDR3 protein: CASSSRLKGNTGELFF; clone size: .; V gene: TRBV6-5; J gene: TRBJ2-2; D gene: .
CDR3 DNA: TGTGCCAGCAGCCGCTTAATGTACCAAGAGACCCAGTACTTC; CDR3 protein: CASSRLMYQETQYF; clone size: .; V gene: TRBV7-9; J gene: TRBJ2-5; D gene: .
CDR3 DNA: TGTGCCAGCAGTTTAGGCCCTGGACAGGGTGATGGAAACACCATATATTTT; CDR3 protein: CASSLGPGQGDGNTIYF; clone size: .; V gene: TRBV28; J gene: TRBJ1-3; D gene: TRBD1
CDR3 DNA: TGTGCCAGCAGCCTCGAGTATGGAGAGACCCAGTACTTC; CDR3 protein: CASSLEYGETQYF; clone size: few; V gene: TRBV7-6; J gene: TRBJ2-5; D gene: .
CDR3 DNA: TGTGCCAGCAGCGGTAGGACTAGCGCGTACTACGAGCAGTACTTC; CDR3 protein: CASSGRTSAYYEQYF; clone size: .; V gene: TRBV7-9; J gene: TRBJ2-7; D gene: TRBD2
CDR3 DNA: TGTGCCAGCAGCTTCTCCTCGGGGGGCGATACGCAGTATTTT; CDR3 protein: CASSFSSGGDTQYF; clone size: .; V gene: TRBV7-2; J gene: TRBJ2-3; D gene: .
CDR3 DNA: TGTGCCAGCAGCCCCCAGCGGGAGAGGGGCACAGATACGCAGTATTTT; CDR3 protein: CASSPQRERGTDTQYF; clone size: .; V gene: TRBV7-2; J gene: TRBJ2-3; D gene: TRBD2
CDR3 DNA: TGTGCCAGCAGTCCAAACGTGGGCGGGGGGCCTGATGAGCAGTTCTTC; CDR3 protein: CASSPNVGGGPDEQFF; clone size: .; V gene: TRBV28; J gene: TRBJ2-1; D gene: TRBD2
CDR3 DNA: TGTGCCAGCATCCCGACAGGGAGGGACACTGAAGCTTTCTTT; CDR3 protein: CASIPTGRDTEAFF; clone size: many; V gene: TRBV12-3/TRBV12-4; J gene: TRBJ1-1; D gene: TRBD1